Presented here are 14 T cell receptor beta chains from one specimen sequenced in a study of blood T cell repertoires in COVID-19. The assay was immunoSEQ multiplex PCR, and TCRdb's table has in-frame clones only and misses some. The sample consists of roughly 220,000 clones, about 80% of them appearing once. Sequenced input: PBMCs or T cells enriched from blood (not recorded which). The source is a man aged 35 to 55 who had recovered from COVID-19.

The J gene is TRBJ1-2, the V gene TRBV10-3, with D tentatively TRBD1 (5 bases). Trimming left V 1 base short and J 0 bases short, with 9 bases between. The germline CDR1 and CDR2 sequences are ENHRY and SYGVKD. The CDR3 is 15 residues long. CDR3 DNA: TGTGCCATCAGTGAGTGGGGGGGTTCTAACTATGGCTACACCTTC. This codes for CAISEWGGSNYGYTF.

This clone came up once. This sequence joins TRBV6-5 and TRBJ1-2, with D possibly matching TRBD1 (5 bases). The V gene lost 2 bases and the J gene lost 8 bases, with 15 bases spanning the gap. The CDR3 is made up of 14 amino acids. CDR1 MNHEY and CDR2 SVGAGI come from the germline V gene. CDR3 residues: CASSYDDQGRGYTF. The CDR3, as DNA: TGTGCCAGCAGTTACGATGACCAGGGCCGCGGCTACACCTTC.

The V call is TRBV5-6, the J call TRBJ2-7, with a weak D call TRBD1 (7 bases). Germline assignment: CDR1 SGHDT and CDR2 YYEEEE. The CDR3 has 13 residues. V lost 2 bases and J lost 8, with 14 bases in between. CDR3 in amino acids: CASSFPPGGQQYF. CDR3 DNA sequence: TGTGCCAGCAGCTTTCCACCAGGGGGGCAGCAGTACTTC. The full variable domain, in which reference TRBV5-6 and TRBJ2-7 provide the parts outside the CDR3, is DAGVTQSPTHLIKTRGQQVTLRCSPKSGHDTVSWYQQALGQGPQFIFQYYEEEERQRGNFPDRFSGHQFPNYSSELNVNALLLGDSALYLCASSFPPGGQQYFGPGTRLTVT.

This chain joins TRBV6-5 and TRBJ1-1, with D perhaps matching TRBD1 (5 bases). This CDR3 has 12 residues. Germline loops: CDR1 MNHEY, CDR2 SVGAGI. V was cut by 5 bases and J by 7 bases, with 11 bases left in between. CDR3: CASSRKGNEAFF. The CDR3 DNA reads TGTGCCAGCAGTCGAAAGGGGAATGAAGCTTTCTTT.

With respect to this clone: The same CDR3 also results from other DNA sequences found in this sample. V usage is TRBV7-2 and J usage is TRBJ1-3; 7 bases agree with TRBD1. The CDR3 has 15 residues. Germline loops: CDR1 SGHTA, CDR2 FQGNSA. With 4 bases clipped from V and 0 bases from J, the junction kept 3 bases outside the gene matches. The CDR3 DNA reads as TGTGCCAGCAGCTCCACAGGGGTCTCTGGAAACACCATATATTTT. Its protein product is CASSSTGVSGNTIYF.

This chain uses TRBV27 with TRBJ1-2, with 12 bases that match TRBD1. The CDR3 loop spans 14 amino acids. The ends lost 5 bases at V and 8 bases at J; junction bases unmatched: 6. Germline V lookup: CDR1 MNHEY, CDR2 SMNVEV (reference sequence). CDR3 sequence (DNA): TGTGCCAGCAGTCCGTCCGGGACAGGGGGCGGCTACACCTTC. This sequence encodes CASSPSGTGGGYTF.

This clone was counted only a few times. The rearrangement joins TRBV7-8 to TRBJ1-2; 10 bases align to TRBD1. V trimming: 4 bases; J trimming: 2 bases; junction bases outside the gene matches: 13. CDR1 is SGHVS and CDR2 is FQNEAQ in the germline V gene. CDR3 length: 18 residues. CDR3 region: CASSSVRDRGRGNYGYTF. CDR3 sequence (DNA): TGTGCCAGCAGCTCCGTAAGGGACAGGGGAAGAGGGAACTATGGCTACACCTTC. Using reference TRBV7-8 and TRBJ1-2 for the parts outside the CDR3, the full variable domain is GAGVSQSPRYKVAKRGQDVALRCDPISGHVSLFWYQQALGQGPEFLTYFQNEAQLDKSGLPSDRFFAERPEGSVSTLKIQRTQQEDSAVYLCASSSVRDRGRGNYGYTFGSGTRLTVV.

V and J are TRBV5-1 and TRBJ2-5, with a tentative D call TRBD2 (5 bases). The germline V gene has CDR1 SGHRS and CDR2 YFSETQ. CDR3 size: 14 residues. The ends were cut back, 4 bases at V and 4 bases at J, with 14 bases in the middle. The CDR3 DNA reads as TGCGCCAGCAGCGCCGTGGGAGCTGGAGAGACCCAGTACTTC. It yields the protein CASSAVGAGETQYF.

J is TRBJ2-1 and V is TRBV30; TRBD2 aligns across 8 bases. Germline V gives CDR1 GTSNPN, CDR2 SVGIG (reference sequence). The CDR3 has 14 amino acids. J gave up 10 bases and V 2 bases, and 10 bases lay outside the gene matches. The CDR3 loop is CAWSPSGGLWEQFF. CDR3 sequence (DNA): TGTGCCTGGAGTCCCAGCGGGGGTCTTTGGGAGCAGTTCTTC.

J is TRBJ1-2 and V is TRBV18, with D possibly being TRBD1 (5 bases). Looked up from germline, CDR1 is KGHSH and CDR2 is LQKENI. Trimming removed 2 bases at V and 8 bases at J, with 12 bases between. This CDR3 is 13 amino acids long. CDR3 in DNA: TGTGCCAGCTCACCAGGGCAGGGTAGAGGCTACACCTTC. It codes for CASSPGQGRGYTF.

The chain has TRBV6-2 or TRBV6-3 and TRBJ2-7, with a weak D call TRBD1 (6 bases). Germline CDR1 MNHEY, CDR2 SVGEGT. This CDR3 is 17 amino acids long. V was shortened by 2 bases and J by 5 bases, with 22 bases between the two germline ends. The DNA for the CDR3 is TGTGCCAGCAGTTACGGAATAGGGACAAGTAAGGCCCACGAGCAGTACTTC. As protein: CASSYGIGTSKAHEQYF.

The V call is TRBV3-1 (or the pseudogene TRBV3-2), the J call TRBJ2-1; 11 bases align to TRBD2. CDR1 and CDR2 from the germline V gene are LGHDT and YNNKEL (reference sequence). The CDR3 is made up of 19 amino acids. The V segment lost 0 bases and the J segment 4 bases; nucleotides outside the gene matches: 11. CDR3 DNA sequence: TGTGCCAGCAGCCAAGATTTATCCGGGACTAGCGGAAGATACAATGAGCAGTTCTTC. The encoded protein is CASSQDLSGTSGRYNEQFF.

The sample holds a few counts of this clone. The chain has TRBV14 and TRBJ2-5, with TRBD1 matching 7 bases. Germline V gene data show CDR1 as SGHDN and CDR2 as FVKESK. CDR3 length: 17 residues. J gave up 5 bases and V 0 bases, and 12 bases lay outside the gene matches. CDR3 DNA: TGTGCCAGCAGCCAAGATAGACGAGGGGGCGGACGGGAGACCCAGTACTTC. Its protein product is CASSQDRRGGGRETQYF. The full variable domain, with the rest looked up from reference TRBV14 and TRBJ2-5, is EAGVTQFPSHSVIEKGQTVTLRCDPISGHDNLYWYRRVMGKEIKFLLHFVKESKQDESGMPNNRFLAERTGGTYSTLKVQPAELEDSGVYFCASSQDRRGGGRETQYFGPGTRLLVL.

The rearrangement links TRBV7-2 to TRBJ2-2, with D maybe TRBD2 (5 bases). CDR3 length: 15 amino acids. V dropped 3 bases and J dropped 6 bases, with 14 bases sitting between them. Per germline, CDR1 SGHTA and CDR2 FQGNSA. The CDR3 protein is CASSFSGSLAGELFF. The CDR3 DNA sequence: TGTGCCAGCAGCTTCTCGGGGTCCCTAGCCGGGGAGCTGTTTTTT.